This entry describes one T cell receptor (beta chain). Its cognate antigen is unknown. This specimen belongs to a study of blood T cells in healthy people across ages. Study outcomes and limitations: Nothing was known about donor CMV status, and this possibly confounded expanded clonotype changes.

Isolation per sample recovered at least 7 million PBMCs. This CDR3 has 15 amino acids. Sample-barcoded 5' priming and a J-beta primer mix drove a second PCR of about 7 to 11 cycles. TCRdb recomputed calls from the 5' RACE reads with MiXCR, one row per CDR3 protein. The sample has approximately 490,000 distinct CDR3 sequences; around 24% are singletons. The sample also formed part of further work on T cells of mothers and their children. From that study: Each child gave some 3 million TCR beta CDR3 reads (each mother, over 8.5 million).

This sequence was found in a boy younger than 18 in good health. The V and J genes are TRBV12-3 or TRBV12-4 and TRBJ2-5; 9 nucleotides align to TRBD2. The DNA end is a closer match to TRBJ2-1, so the J assignment may be wrong. Sequenced: blood. CDR3 amino acids: CASSFLAGWRDEQFF. The CDR3, as DNA: TGTGCCAGCAGTTTCCTAGCGGGGTGGAGGGATGAGCAGTTCTTC.